This T cell receptor beta chain was found in a study of T cell responses to AZD1222 COVID-19 vaccine. Background on the study: Second doses at about 4 or about 12 weeks were pooled. General observations from the study: The donors showed a predominance of white British ancestry and of females, with possible underestimation of clonal diversity. The study identified only five or six AZD1222 recipients as seropositive at baseline. Spike-specific TCR depth and breadth grew after two AZD1222 doses.

The V gene lost 4 bases and the J gene lost 0 bases, with 9 bases spanning the gap. Germline V gene data show CDR1 as MDHEN and CDR2 as SYDVKM. CDR3 length: 14 residues. About this clone: What it binds is unknown.

TCRdb's table, derived via immunoSEQ multiplex PCR, lists solely in-frame clones and lacks some. The data contain around 100,000 clones, 91% of them singletons. The rearrangement uses TRBV28 and TRBJ1-2; no clear D gene. Sequenced here: peripheral blood, sampled on day 0 of AZD1222 vaccination. The source of this sequence is an adult in good health. The CDR3: CASSSAGPNYGYTF. The CDR3 DNA is TGTGCCAGCAGTTCCGCAGGCCCTAACTATGGCTACACCTTC.